This record covers a single TCR beta chain. As yet, its antigen is unknown. This record comes from a study of graft-versus-host responses after intestinal transplantation. The protocol was immunoSEQ multiplex PCR, while the TCRdb copy is restricted to in-frame clones and leaves out a portion. The repertoire holds more than 95,000 clones, with around nine tenths as singletons. J lost 5 bases, V lost 0 bases, and 8 bases had no gene match. Per the germline V gene, CDR1 is SGHRS and CDR2 is YFSETQ. The CDR3 is 16 amino acids. This clonotype originated in a human donor who received an intestinal transplant. Sample: unstimulated CD4+ T cells sorted from spleen or lymph node cells, taken before intestinal transplant. The V call is TRBV5-1, the J call TRBJ2-5; the match to TRBD2 covers 9 bases. The CDR3 nucleotides read TGCGCCAGCAGCTTGGTCAGTGCGGGAGGGCCCGAGACCCAGTACTTC. This sequence encodes CASSLVSAGGPETQYF.